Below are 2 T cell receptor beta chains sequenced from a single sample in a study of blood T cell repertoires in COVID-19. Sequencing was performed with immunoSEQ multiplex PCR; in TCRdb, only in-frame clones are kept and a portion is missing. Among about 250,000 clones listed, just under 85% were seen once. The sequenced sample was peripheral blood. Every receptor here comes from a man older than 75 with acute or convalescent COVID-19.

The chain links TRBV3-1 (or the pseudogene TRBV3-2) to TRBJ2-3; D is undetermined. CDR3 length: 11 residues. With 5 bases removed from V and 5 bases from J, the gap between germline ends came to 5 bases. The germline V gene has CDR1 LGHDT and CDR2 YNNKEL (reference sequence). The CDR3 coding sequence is TGTGCCAGCAGCTTCCGAGATACGCAGTATTTT. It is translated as CASSFRDTQYF.

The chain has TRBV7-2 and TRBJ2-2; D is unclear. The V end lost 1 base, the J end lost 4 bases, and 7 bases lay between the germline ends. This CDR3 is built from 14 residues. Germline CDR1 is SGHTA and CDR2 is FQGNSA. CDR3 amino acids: CASSLGRSTGELFF. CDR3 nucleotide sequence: TGTGCCAGCAGCTTAGGGAGAAGCACCGGGGAGCTGTTTTTT.